The T cell receptor beta chain under discussion was sequenced for a study of response to subunit inactivated influenza vaccine. V lost 2 bases, J lost 2 bases, and 13 bases lay in between. The CDR3 totals 16 residues. The germline gives CDR1 MNHEY, CDR2 SMNVEV (reference sequence). TCRdb re-called the RT-PCR reads with MiXCR, one entry per CDR3 protein. The sample lists some 300,000 distinct CDR3 sequences, approximately 23% occurring once. This chain connects TRBV27 to TRBJ1-5; no firm D call. The clonotype comes from a man between 50 and 75 years old who received an inactivated influenza vaccine. The sample here was PBMCs from blood, taken roughly 20 months after vaccination. CDR3 loop: CASSLKGAGGNQPQHF. The CDR3 DNA is TGTGCCAGCAGTTTAAAGGGTGCGGGAGGCAATCAGCCCCAGCATTTT.